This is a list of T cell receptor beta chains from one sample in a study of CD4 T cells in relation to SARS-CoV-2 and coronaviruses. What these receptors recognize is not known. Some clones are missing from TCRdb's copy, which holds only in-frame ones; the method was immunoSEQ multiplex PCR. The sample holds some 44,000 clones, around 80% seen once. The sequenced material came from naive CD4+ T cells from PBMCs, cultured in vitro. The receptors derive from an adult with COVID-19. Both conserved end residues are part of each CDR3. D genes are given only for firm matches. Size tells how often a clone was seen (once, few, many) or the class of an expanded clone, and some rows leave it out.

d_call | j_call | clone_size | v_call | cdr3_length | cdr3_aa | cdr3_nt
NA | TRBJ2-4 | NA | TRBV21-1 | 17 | CASSKWKENLAKNIQYF | TGTGCCAGCAGCAAATGGAAGGAAAATCTAGCCAAAAACATTCAGTACTTC
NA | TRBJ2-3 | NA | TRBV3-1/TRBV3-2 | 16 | CASSRKGGRKTDTQYF | TGTGCCAGCAGCCGAAAGGGGGGAAGGAAAACAGATACGCAGTATTTT
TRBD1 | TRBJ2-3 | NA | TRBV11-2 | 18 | CASSFRGATGEVGDTQYF | TGTGCCAGCAGCTTCAGGGGAGCGACAGGGGAGGTCGGAGATACGCAGTATTTT
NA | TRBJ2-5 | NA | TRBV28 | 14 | CASAQRIIQETQYF | TGTGCCAGCGCCCAAAGGATAATCCAAGAGACCCAGTACTTC
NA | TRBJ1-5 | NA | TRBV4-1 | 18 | CASSQVGRRRAGNQPQHF | TGCGCCAGCAGCCAAGTAGGGAGACGACGAGCAGGCAATCAGCCCCAGCATTTT
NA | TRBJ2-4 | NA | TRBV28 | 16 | CASSLLLTTTKNIQYF | TGTGCCAGCAGTTTATTACTGACTACTACCAAAAACATTCAGTACTTC
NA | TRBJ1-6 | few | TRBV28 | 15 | CASSLRGTWGSPLHF | TGTGCCAGCAGTTTGAGAGGGACATGGGGTTCACCCCTCCACTTT
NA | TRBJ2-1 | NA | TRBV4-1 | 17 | CASSQGSQQGRGNEQFF | TGCGCCAGCAGCCAAGGGAGTCAGCAGGGCAGAGGCAATGAGCAGTTCTTC
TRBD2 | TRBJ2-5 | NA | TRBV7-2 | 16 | CASSLGLAGVRETQYF | TGTGCCAGCAGCTTAGGGTTAGCGGGAGTTAGAGAGACCCAGTACTTC
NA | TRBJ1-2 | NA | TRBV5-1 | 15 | CASSSGGFDLDGYTF | TGCGCCAGCAGCTCCGGCGGGTTTGATCTTGATGGCTACACCTTC
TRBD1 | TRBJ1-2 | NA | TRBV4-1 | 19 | CASSQDFLTGTEGNYGYTF | TGCGCCAGCAGCCAAGATTTTTTGACCGGGACAGAGGGAAACTATGGCTACACCTTC
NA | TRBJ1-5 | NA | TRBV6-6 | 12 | CASSSTAGPQHF | TGTGCCAGCAGTTCGACGGCGGGGCCCCAGCATTTT
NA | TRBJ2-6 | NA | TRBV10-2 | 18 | CASSESSRLPPGANVLTF | TGCGCCAGCAGTGAGTCGTCGCGTCTGCCCCCTGGGGCCAACGTCCTGACTTTC
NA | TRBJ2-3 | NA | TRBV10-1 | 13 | CASSESWVDTQYF | TGCGCCAGCAGTGAGTCTTGGGTTGATACGCAGTATTTT
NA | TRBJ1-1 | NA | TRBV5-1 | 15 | CASSLALAGNTEAFF | TGCGCCAGCAGCTTGGCCTTGGCAGGTAACACTGAAGCTTTCTTT
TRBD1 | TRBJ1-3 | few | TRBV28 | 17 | CASSSGQGQPSGNTIYF | TGTGCCAGCAGTTCGGGACAGGGACAACCTTCTGGAAACACCATATATTTT
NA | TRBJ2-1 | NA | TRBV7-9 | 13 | CASSLAGGAEQFF | TGTGCCAGCAGCTTAGCGGGGGGTGCTGAGCAGTTCTTC
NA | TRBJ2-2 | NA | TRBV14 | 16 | CASSQGPGLAAGELFF | TGTGCCAGCAGCCAAGGTCCCGGGTTGGCAGCCGGGGAGCTGTTTTTT
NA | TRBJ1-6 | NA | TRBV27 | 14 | CASSEGQSNSPLHF | TGTGCCAGCAGCGAAGGACAGTCCAATTCACCCCTCCACTTT
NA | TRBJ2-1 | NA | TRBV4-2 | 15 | CASSQDLQGYNEQFF | TGTGCCAGCAGCCAAGATCTGCAGGGATACAATGAGCAGTTCTTC
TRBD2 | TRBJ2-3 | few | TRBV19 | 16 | CASSSASGSLTDTQYF | TGTGCCAGTAGTTCAGCTAGCGGGAGTCTAACAGATACGCAGTATTTT
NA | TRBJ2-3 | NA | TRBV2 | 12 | CASSVGRNTQYF | TGTGCCAGCAGCGTAGGACGAAATACGCAGTATTTT
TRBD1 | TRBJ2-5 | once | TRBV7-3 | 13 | CASSSDRLETQYF | TGTGCCAGCAGCTCGGACAGGTTGGAGACCCAGTACTTC
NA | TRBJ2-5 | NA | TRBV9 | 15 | CASSGGSGSKETQYF | TGTGCCAGCAGCGGGGGGAGCGGCAGTAAAGAGACCCAGTACTTC
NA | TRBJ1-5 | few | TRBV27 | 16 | CASSLKGRHSNQPQHF | TGTGCCAGCAGTTTAAAGGGTAGACATAGCAATCAGCCCCAGCATTTT
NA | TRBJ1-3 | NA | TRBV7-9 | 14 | CASSWARGGNTIYF | TGTGCCAGCAGCTGGGCCAGGGGAGGAAACACCATATATTTT
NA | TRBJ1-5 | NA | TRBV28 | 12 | CASSTTHQPQHF | TGTGCCAGCAGTACCACACATCAGCCCCAGCATTTT
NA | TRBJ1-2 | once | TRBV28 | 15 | CASSERGQGNYGYTF | TGTGCCAGCAGTGAAAGGGGTCAGGGGAACTATGGCTACACCTTC
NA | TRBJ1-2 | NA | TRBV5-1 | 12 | CASSTQGEGYTF | TGCGCCAGCAGCACTCAGGGTGAGGGCTACACCTTC
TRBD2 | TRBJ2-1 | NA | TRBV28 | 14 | CASHSGTLYNEQFF | TGTGCCAGCCATAGCGGGACCCTCTACAATGAGCAGTTCTTC